Detailed here is one TCR beta chain. Its specificity is not known. The entry originates in a study of cytomegalovirus exposure and HLA in healthy donors. General study results and limits: The study flagged some 180 TCR beta chains as cytomegalovirus-associated.

This PCR relied on a set of 60 Vbeta primers and 13 Jbeta primers. The repertoire was sequenced with immunoSEQ multiplex PCR; TCRdb's copy has only in-frame clones and lacks some. Among approximately 80,000 clones listed, over 75% were seen once. Germline V gene lookup returns CDR1 SEHNR and CDR2 FQNEAQ (reference sequence). The CDR3 contains 18 residues. Trimming took 2 bases from V and 8 from J; bases not matched to a gene: 14. The chain carries TRBV7-9 and TRBJ2-1, with 11 positions matching TRBD2. Sequenced material: PBMCs. This receptor was identified in a male donor in good health and CMV-seropositive. The chain's CDR3 is CASSLPIRLAGMRDEQFF. DNA for the CDR3: TGTGCCAGCAGCTTACCAATTAGACTAGCGGGAATGAGAGATGAGCAGTTCTTC.